The rows below give T cell receptor beta chains drawn from one sample of a study of control samples from healthy donors and cancer patients. Generated by immunoSEQ multiplex PCR, the TCRdb table keeps only in-frame clones and is missing some. This sample yields roughly 80,000 clones, of which roughly 86% are seen a single time; around 6% belongs to the top ten. Sample: blood. The receptors derive from a man in his forties or fifties in good health. The CDR3 runs from the conserved cysteine through the conserved F or W. The D gene is left open where the match is weak. Some rows have no size entry. The others give once, few or many, or a class for an expanded clone.

clone size | D gene | J gene | V gene | CDR3 protein | CDR3 DNA
. | . | TRBJ1-1 | TRBV5-1 | CASSLSNTEAFF | TGCGCCAGCAGCTTATCGAACACTGAAGCTTTCTTT
few | . | TRBJ2-2 | TRBV7-9 | CASSLGGLTGELFF | TGTGCCAGCAGCTTAGGGGGACTCACCGGGGAGCTGTTTTTT
. | . | TRBJ2-2 | TRBV29-1 | CSVGKGVESGELFF | TGCAGCGTTGGCAAGGGGGTAGAGTCCGGGGAGCTGTTTTTT
. | TRBD1 | TRBJ1-2 | TRBV27 | CASSLRQGGNYGYTF | TGTGCCAGCAGTTTGAGACAGGGGGGTAACTATGGCTACACCTTC
. | TRBD1 | TRBJ1-5 | TRBV12-5 | CASGRDRGNQPQHF | TGTGCTAGTGGTCGGGACAGGGGAAATCAGCCCCAGCATTTT
. | . | TRBJ2-2 | TRBV20-1 | CSASGSQRANTGELFF | TGCAGTGCTAGTGGGTCCCAACGGGCGAACACCGGGGAGCTGTTTTTT
. | . | TRBJ2-7 | TRBV19 | CASSLSTGLRSYEQYF | TGTGCCAGTAGTCTCTCGACAGGTCTTCGCTCCTACGAGCAGTACTTC
. | . | TRBJ2-5 | TRBV5-1 | CASSSFQQETQYF | TGCGCCAGCAGCTCCTTTCAACAAGAGACCCAGTACTTC
. | . | TRBJ2-2 | TRBV5-1 | CASSASTQGTGELFF | TGCGCCAGCAGCGCCTCAACTCAGGGCACCGGGGAGCTGTTTTTT
once | TRBD2 | TRBJ2-3 | TRBV11-3 | CASSTGLAGSTDTQYF | TGTGCCAGCAGCACCGGACTAGCGGGAAGCACAGATACGCAGTATTTT
. | . | TRBJ2-3 | TRBV29-1 | CSFDWPGHARDTQYF | TGCAGCTTTGACTGGCCAGGGCACGCGAGGGATACGCAGTATTTT
. | TRBD1 | TRBJ1-6 | TRBV5-1 | CASSLAGGGGSPLHF | TGCGCCAGCAGCTTGGCAGGGGGCGGAGGTTCACCCCTCCACTTT
. | TRBD1 | TRBJ1-1 | TRBV2 | CASIWTGANTEAFF | TGTGCCAGCATTTGGACAGGGGCCAACACTGAAGCTTTCTTT
. | TRBD2 | TRBJ2-5 | TRBV10-3 | CAISESGGGETQYF | TGTGCCATCAGTGAGTCTGGCGGGGGAGAGACCCAGTACTTC
. | . | TRBJ1-1 | TRBV5-4 | CASSLRSGAGTEAFF | TGTGCCAGCAGCTTGAGGTCGGGGGCCGGGACTGAAGCTTTCTTT
. | TRBD1 | TRBJ2-1 | TRBV5-1 | CASSFGQGTEQFF | TGCGCCAGCAGCTTCGGACAGGGCACTGAGCAGTTCTTC
. | . | TRBJ2-1 | TRBV3-1/TRBV3-2 | CASSQEGWSSYNEQFF | TGTGCCAGCAGCCAAGAAGGCTGGAGCTCCTACAATGAGCAGTTCTTC
. | TRBD1 | TRBJ2-2 | TRBV7-9 | CASSFATGAATGELFF | TGTGCCAGCAGCTTCGCGACAGGGGCGGCAACCGGGGAGCTGTTTTTT
. | TRBD1 | TRBJ1-2 | TRBV2 | CASGDRVYGYTF | TGTGCCAGCGGGGACAGGGTCTATGGCTACACCTTC
. | TRBD2 | TRBJ2-3 | TRBV11-2 | CASSPLAGGSDTQYF | TGTGCCAGCAGCCCCCTGGCGGGGGGTTCAGATACGCAGTATTTT
. | TRBD1 | TRBJ2-5 | TRBV10-1 | CASSGGGLETQYF | TGCGCCAGCAGTGGAGGGGGCTTAGAGACCCAGTACTTC
. | . | TRBJ1-3 | TRBV3-1/TRBV3-2 | CASSLRSSRVSGNTIYF | TGTGCCAGCAGCCTCAGAAGTTCACGCGTCTCTGGAAACACCATATATTTT
medium-sized | TRBD1 | TRBJ2-2 | TRBV27 | CATTTGEAGELFF | TGTGCCACAACGACAGGGGAGGCCGGGGAGCTGTTTTTT
. | . | TRBJ2-4 | TRBV20-1 | CSASRFGGDQNIQYF | TGCAGTGCTAGTAGGTTCGGCGGGGACCAAAACATTCAGTACTTC
few | . | TRBJ1-2 | TRBV18 | CASSPEQLYGYTF | TGTGCCAGCTCACCGGAACAGTTATATGGCTACACCTTC
. | TRBD1 | TRBJ2-7 | TRBV5-4 | CASSLRTGGNEQYF | TGTGCCAGCAGCCTCAGGACAGGGGGTAACGAGCAGTACTTC
. | . | TRBJ1-5 | TRBV30 | CAWSVEYSNQPQHF | TGTGCCTGGAGTGTGGAATATAGCAATCAGCCCCAGCATTTT
medium-sized | . | TRBJ2-6 | TRBV19 | CASSIAPDSGANVLTF | TGTGCCAGTAGTATTGCCCCCGACTCTGGGGCCAACGTCCTGACTTTC
. | TRBD2 | TRBJ2-1 | TRBV9 | CASSALLAGASSYNEQFF | TGTGCCAGCAGCGCCTTACTAGCGGGGGCCAGCTCCTACAATGAGCAGTTCTTC
once | . | TRBJ1-5 | TRBV6-1 | CASSESTARRAQHF | TGTGCCAGCAGTGAATCGACGGCCCGGCGGGCCCAGCATTTT
. | . | TRBJ2-1 | TRBV28 | CASSPQPMPYNEQFF | TGTGCCAGCAGTCCCCAGCCTATGCCCTACAATGAGCAGTTCTTC
. | . | TRBJ2-2 | TRBV7-9 | CASSLDLNTGELFF | TGTGCCAGCAGCTTAGATCTGAACACCGGGGAGCTGTTTTTT
. | . | TRBJ1-3 | TRBV30 | CAWSVRGSGNTIYF | TGTGCCTGGAGTGTACGCGGTTCTGGAAACACCATATATTTT
once | TRBD1 | TRBJ1-5 | TRBV7-8 | CASSLGTGNNQPQHF | TGTGCCAGCAGCTTAGGGACAGGAAACAATCAGCCCCAGCATTTT
. | . | TRBJ2-2 | TRBV24-1 | CATQAESNTGELFF | TGTGCCACCCAGGCAGAATCGAACACCGGGGAGCTGTTTTTT
few | TRBD1 | TRBJ1-5 | TRBV6-5 | CASSRLTGGDQPQHF | TGTGCCAGCAGCCGACTGACAGGGGGAGATCAGCCCCAGCATTTT
. | . | TRBJ2-7 | TRBV15 | CATSRDRGRMSYEQYF | TGTGCCACCAGCAGAGATCGGGGGCGCATGTCCTACGAGCAGTACTTC
. | . | TRBJ2-7 | TRBV19 | CASRSRGGDEQYF | TGTGCCAGTAGGAGCAGGGGGGGAGACGAGCAGTACTTC
. | . | TRBJ2-1 | TRBV7-3 | CASSSDSYNEQFF | TGTGCCAGCAGCTCGGACAGTTACAATGAGCAGTTCTTC
. | TRBD1 | TRBJ1-1 | TRBV11-3 | CASSLDRQGETEAFF | TGTGCCAGCAGCTTAGATCGACAGGGAGAAACTGAAGCTTTCTTT
. | TRBD1 | TRBJ1-1 | TRBV24-1 | CATSGKNRGSGEAFF | TGTGCCACCAGTGGCAAGAACAGGGGATCGGGTGAAGCTTTCTTT